This paragraph reports one TCR beta chain. The target antigen is unknown. Use of 60 Vbeta and 13 Jbeta primers characterized the PCR. Profiling relied on immunoSEQ multiplex PCR, and the TCRdb table lists in-frame clones only, not all of them. The sample includes 150,000 to 200,000 clones, about 80% of them seen just once. These data come from a study of cytomegalovirus exposure and HLA in healthy donors. Between the trimmed V and J ends, which lost 5 bases and 6 bases, there was a span of 10 bases. From germline, CDR1 is SEHNR and CDR2 FQNEAQ (reference sequence). This CDR3 is 13 amino acids long. General study results and limits: Among immune exposure information, only CMV serostatus was available. Several of the most significant clusters appeared, in a later analysis, to be linked to common viral pathogens.

This sequence joins TRBV7-9 and TRBJ2-2, with TRBD2 as a possible D gene (5 bases). The sequencing input was PBMCs. The source is a man aged 50 or older in good health and CMV-seropositive. This chain's CDR3 is CASSRTGPGELFF. The CDR3 nucleotides are TGTGCCAGCAGCCGGACTGGGCCCGGGGAGCTGTTTTTT. The variable domain in full, with the rest retrieved from reference TRBV7-9 and TRBJ2-2, is DTGVSQNPRHKITKRGQNVTFRCDPISEHNRLYWYRQTLGQGPEFLTYFQNEAQLEKSRLLSDRFSAERPKGSFSTLEIQRTEQGDSAMYLCASSRTGPGELFFGEGSRLTVL.